The 9 T cell receptor beta chains given below trace back to one sample, sequenced in a study of blood T cell repertoires in COVID-19. Clones were read by immunoSEQ multiplex PCR, and TCRdb kept only the in-frame ones, dropping some. The top ten clones hold 8% to 9.5% of a sample with about 170,000 clones, roughly 83% of them seen once. The material sequenced was peripheral blood. The receptor set was obtained from a woman at least 80 years old with active or convalescent COVID-19.

The chain employs TRBV7-2 and TRBJ2-1; 10 bases agree with TRBD2. CDR1 and CDR2 from the germline V gene are SGHTA and FQGNSA. V lost 1 base, J lost 10 bases, and 16 bases stayed unmatched. This CDR3 comprises 18 residues. CDR3 DNA sequence: TGTGCCAGCAGCTTAGTAAGGGCTAGCGGGGGCTATGGGGAGGAGCAGTTCTTC. This translates into CASSLVRASGGYGEEQFF.

V is TRBV5-6 and J is TRBJ2-2, with 8 bases identical to TRBD1. Trimming at V came to 2 bases and at J to 7 bases, leaving 4 bases not matched to a gene. Germline V lookup: CDR1 SGHDT, CDR2 YYEEEE. The CDR3 loop spans 14 amino acids. CDR3 in DNA: TGTGCCAGCAGCTTCCAGGGGGCGGTCGGGGAGCTGTTTTTT. It translates to CASSFQGAVGELFF.

The CDR3: CASSERRALAKNIQYF. The CDR3 DNA follows: TGTGCCAGCAGTGAACGCAGGGCCCTAGCCAAAAACATTCAGTACTTC. The chain couples TRBV2 to TRBJ2-4; tentative D call: TRBD1 (5 bases). The germline V and J ends were trimmed by 2 bases and 0 bases, with 11 bases remaining between them. Germline V lookup: CDR1 SNHLY, CDR2 FYNNEI. The length of the CDR3 is 16 residues.

The CDR3 DNA reads TGTGCTAGTAGTCCCGGGACAGGGTACGAGCAGTACTTC. Translated: CASSPGTGYEQYF. The chain has TRBV12-5 and TRBJ2-7, with 9 bases aligning to TRBD1. CDR1 and CDR2 from the germline V gene are LGHNT and FRNRAP. The length of the CDR3 is 13 residues. Trimming at V came to 8 bases and at J to 4 bases, leaving 6 bases not matched to a gene.

The rearrangement links TRBV30 to TRBJ1-6; TRBD1 might be the D (6 bases). The germline V gene encodes CDR1 GTSNPN and CDR2 SVGIG (reference sequence). V was shortened by 2 bases and J by 3 bases, with 11 bases between the two germline ends. This CDR3 is 15 amino acids long. The CDR3 nucleotides read TGTGCCTGGAGTTTTCCGGGACACTATAATTCACCCCTCCACTTT. Translated: CAWSFPGHYNSPLHF.

The CDR3 region has the DNA TGTGCCAGCAGTTACCTAACAGTTTACGGGGCCAACGTCCTGACTTTC. Translation: CASSYLTVYGANVLTF. The chain links TRBV6-2 or TRBV6-3 to TRBJ2-6; unclear D gene. The CDR3 totals 16 residues. V shed 2 bases and J shed 4 bases, with 12 bases lying between them. The germline V gene has CDR1 MNHEY and CDR2 SVGEGT.

The chain recombines TRBV19 with TRBJ2-3, with D tentatively TRBD1 (6 bases). CDR1 and CDR2 (germline): LNHDA, SQIVND (reference sequence). CDR3 length: 15 amino acids. With 6 bases removed from V and 1 base from J, the gap between germline ends came to 14 bases. This chain's CDR3 is CASRGGRGGTDTQYF. The CDR3 nucleotides are TGTGCCAGTAGGGGTGGCAGGGGAGGCACAGATACGCAGTATTTT.

The chain uses TRBV3-1 (or the pseudogene TRBV3-2) and TRBJ1-3; D unresolved. The CDR3 spans 16 residues. Germline CDR1 and CDR2: LGHDT and YNNKEL (reference sequence). Deletions cut 0 bases from V and 4 bases from J, with 13 bases between. CDR3 protein: CASSQEEALPGNTIYF. The CDR3 DNA sequence: TGTGCCAGCAGCCAAGAAGAGGCACTCCCCGGAAACACCATATATTTT.

The sample holds one count of this clone. This chain joins TRBV5-1 and TRBJ1-2; 9 positions agree with TRBD1. V lost 0 bases to trimming and J lost 0 bases; unmatched junction nucleotides: 6. CDR3 length: 17 amino acids. Per the germline V gene, CDR1 is SGHRS and CDR2 is YFSETQ. The CDR3 here is CASSLAPGQGPNYGYTF. As DNA, the CDR3 is TGCGCCAGCAGCTTGGCACCGGGACAGGGCCCTAACTATGGCTACACCTTC.